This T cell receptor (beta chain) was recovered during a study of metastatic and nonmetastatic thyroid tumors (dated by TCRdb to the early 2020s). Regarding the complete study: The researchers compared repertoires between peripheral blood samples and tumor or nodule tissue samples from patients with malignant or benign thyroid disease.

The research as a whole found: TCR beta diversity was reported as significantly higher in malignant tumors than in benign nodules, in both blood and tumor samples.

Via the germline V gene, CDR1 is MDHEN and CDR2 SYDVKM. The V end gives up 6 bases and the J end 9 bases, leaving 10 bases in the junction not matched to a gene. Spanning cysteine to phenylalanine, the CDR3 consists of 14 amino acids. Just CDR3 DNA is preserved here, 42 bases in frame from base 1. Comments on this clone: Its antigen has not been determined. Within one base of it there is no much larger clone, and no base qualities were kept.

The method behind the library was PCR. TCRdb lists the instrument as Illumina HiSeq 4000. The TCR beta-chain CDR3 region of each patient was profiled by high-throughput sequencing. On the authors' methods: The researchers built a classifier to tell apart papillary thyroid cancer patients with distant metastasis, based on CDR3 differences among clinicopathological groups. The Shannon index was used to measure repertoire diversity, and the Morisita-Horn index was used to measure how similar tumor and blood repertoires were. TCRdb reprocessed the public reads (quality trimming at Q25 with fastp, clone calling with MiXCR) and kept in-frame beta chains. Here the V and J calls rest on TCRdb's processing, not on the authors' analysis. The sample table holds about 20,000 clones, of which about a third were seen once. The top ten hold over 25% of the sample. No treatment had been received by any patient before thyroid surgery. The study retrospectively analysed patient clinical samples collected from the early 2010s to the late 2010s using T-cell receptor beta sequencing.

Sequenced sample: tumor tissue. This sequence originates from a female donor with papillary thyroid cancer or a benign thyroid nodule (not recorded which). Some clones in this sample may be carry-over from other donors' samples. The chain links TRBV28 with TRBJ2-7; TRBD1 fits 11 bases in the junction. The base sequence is TGTGCCAGCAGAGCGGAGGACAGGGGGCACGTGCAGTACTTC. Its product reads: CASRAEDRGHVQYF.